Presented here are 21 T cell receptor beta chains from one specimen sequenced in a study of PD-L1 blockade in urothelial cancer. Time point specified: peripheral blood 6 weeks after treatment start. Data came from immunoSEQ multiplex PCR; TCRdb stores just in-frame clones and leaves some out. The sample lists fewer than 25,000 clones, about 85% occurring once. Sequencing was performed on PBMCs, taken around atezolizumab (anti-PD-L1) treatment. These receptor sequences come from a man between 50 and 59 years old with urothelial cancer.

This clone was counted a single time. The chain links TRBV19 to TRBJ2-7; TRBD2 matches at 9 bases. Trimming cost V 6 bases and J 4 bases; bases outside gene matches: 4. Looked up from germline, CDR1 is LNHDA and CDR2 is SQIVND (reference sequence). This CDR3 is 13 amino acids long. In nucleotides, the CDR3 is TGTGCCAGTAGCCTAGCGGGACCTTACGAGCAGTACTTC. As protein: CASSLAGPYEQYF.

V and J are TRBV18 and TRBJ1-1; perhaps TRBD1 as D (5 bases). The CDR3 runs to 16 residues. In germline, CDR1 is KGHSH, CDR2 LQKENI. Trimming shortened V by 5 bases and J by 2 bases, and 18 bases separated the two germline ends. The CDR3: CASSGLRAGGNTEAFF. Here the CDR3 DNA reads TGTGCCAGCTCAGGTCTTCGGGCGGGGGGAAACACTGAAGCTTTCTTT. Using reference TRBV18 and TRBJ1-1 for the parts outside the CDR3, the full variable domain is NAGVMQNPRHLVRRRGQEARLRCSPMKGHSHVYWYRQLPEEGLKFMVYLQKENIIDESGMPKERFSAEFPKEGPSILRIQQVVRGDSAAYFCASSGLRAGGNTEAFFGQGTRLTVV.

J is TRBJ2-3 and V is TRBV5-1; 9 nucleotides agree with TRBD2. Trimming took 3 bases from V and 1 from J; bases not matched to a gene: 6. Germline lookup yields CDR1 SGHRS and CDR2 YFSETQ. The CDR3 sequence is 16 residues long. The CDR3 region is CASSSVLAGGTDTQYF. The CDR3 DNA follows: TGCGCCAGCAGCTCAGTATTAGCGGGGGGCACAGATACGCAGTATTTT. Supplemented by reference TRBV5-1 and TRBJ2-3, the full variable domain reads KAGVTQTPRYLIKTRGQQVTLSCSPISGHRSVSWYQQTPGQGLQFLFEYFSETQRNKGNFPGRFSGRQFSNSRSEMNVSTLELGDSALYLCASSSVLAGGTDTQYFGPGTRLTVL.

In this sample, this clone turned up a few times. The CDR3 is CASSQAEDLSNYGYTF. CDR3 sequence (DNA): TGCGCCAGCAGCCAAGCGGAGGACCTAAGTAACTATGGCTACACCTTC. The genes are TRBV4-1 and TRBJ1-2; D not resolved. Per germline, CDR1 MGHRA and CDR2 YSYEKL. V was cut by 1 base and J by 1 base, with 13 bases left in between. The CDR3 is 16 amino acids.

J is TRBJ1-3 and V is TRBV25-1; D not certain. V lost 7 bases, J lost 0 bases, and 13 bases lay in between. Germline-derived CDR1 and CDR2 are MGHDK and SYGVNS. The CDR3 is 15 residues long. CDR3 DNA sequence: TGTGCCAGCATCCCTGACCGAGGCTCTGGAAACACCATATATTTT. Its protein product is CASIPDRGSGNTIYF.

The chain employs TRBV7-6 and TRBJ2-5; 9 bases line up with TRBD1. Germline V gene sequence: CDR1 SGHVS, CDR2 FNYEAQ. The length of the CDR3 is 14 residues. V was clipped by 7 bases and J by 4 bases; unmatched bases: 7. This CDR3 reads CASKQTGGGETQYF. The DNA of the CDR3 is TGTGCCAGCAAACAAACAGGGGGCGGAGAGACCCAGTACTTC.

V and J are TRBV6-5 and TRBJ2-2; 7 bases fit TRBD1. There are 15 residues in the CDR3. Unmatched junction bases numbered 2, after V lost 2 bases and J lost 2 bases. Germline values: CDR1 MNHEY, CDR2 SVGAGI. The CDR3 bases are TGTGCCAGCAGTTACGGGACAGTTAACACCGGGGAGCTGTTTTTT. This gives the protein CASSYGTVNTGELFF.

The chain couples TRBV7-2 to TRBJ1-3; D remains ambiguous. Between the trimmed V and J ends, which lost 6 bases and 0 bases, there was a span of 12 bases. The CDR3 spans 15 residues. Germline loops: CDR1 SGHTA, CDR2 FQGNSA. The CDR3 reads CASSPGSSSGNTIYF. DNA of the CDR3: TGTGCCAGCAGTCCCGGGAGCAGCTCTGGAAACACCATATATTTT. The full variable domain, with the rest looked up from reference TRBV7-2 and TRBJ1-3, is GAGVSQSPSNKVTEKGKDVELRCDPISGHTALYWYRQSLGQGLEFLIYFQGNSAPDKSGLPSDRFSAERTGGSVSTLTIQRTQQEDSAVYLCASSPGSSSGNTIYFGEGSWLTVV.

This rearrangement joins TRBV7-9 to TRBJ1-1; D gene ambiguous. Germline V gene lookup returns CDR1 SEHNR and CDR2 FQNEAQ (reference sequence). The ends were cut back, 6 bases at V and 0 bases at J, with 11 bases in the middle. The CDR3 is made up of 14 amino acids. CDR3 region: CASRRLGMNTEAFF. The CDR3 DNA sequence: TGTGCCAGCAGGAGACTCGGAATGAACACTGAAGCTTTCTTT.

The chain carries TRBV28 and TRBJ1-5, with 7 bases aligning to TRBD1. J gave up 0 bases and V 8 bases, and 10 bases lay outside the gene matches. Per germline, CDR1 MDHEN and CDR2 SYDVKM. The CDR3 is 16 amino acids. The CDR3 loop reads CASDETGIYSNQPQHF. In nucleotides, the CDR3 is TGTGCCAGCGATGAGACAGGGATTTATAGCAATCAGCCCCAGCATTTT.

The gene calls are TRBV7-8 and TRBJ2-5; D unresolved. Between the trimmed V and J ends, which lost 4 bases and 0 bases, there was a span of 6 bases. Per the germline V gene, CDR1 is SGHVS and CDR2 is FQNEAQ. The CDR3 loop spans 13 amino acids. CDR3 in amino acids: CASSSQYQETQYF. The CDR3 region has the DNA TGTGCCAGCAGCTCCCAGTACCAAGAGACCCAGTACTTC.

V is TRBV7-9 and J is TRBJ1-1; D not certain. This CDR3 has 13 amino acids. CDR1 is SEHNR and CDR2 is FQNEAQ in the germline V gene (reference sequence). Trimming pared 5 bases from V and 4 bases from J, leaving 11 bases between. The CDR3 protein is CASSPRVGTEAFF. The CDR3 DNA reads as TGTGCCAGCAGCCCTAGAGTCGGCACTGAAGCTTTCTTT. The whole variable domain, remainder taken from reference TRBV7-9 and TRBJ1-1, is DTGVSQNPRHKITKRGQNVTFRCDPISEHNRLYWYRQTLGQGPEFLTYFQNEAQLEKSRLLSDRFSAERPKGSFSTLEIQRTEQGDSAMYLCASSPRVGTEAFFGQGTRLTVV.

Written as DNA, the CDR3 is TGTGCCAGCAGCCTCCTGAGCGGGAGGGCCGGTGAGCAGTTCTTC. Its translation: CASSLLSGRAGEQFF. The rearrangement joins TRBV7-8 to TRBJ2-1; 10 bases fit TRBD2. CDR1 and CDR2 from the germline V gene are SGHVS and FQNEAQ. The CDR3 sequence is 15 residues long. After removal of 5 bases from V and 9 bases from J, the junction contained 10 bases not matched to a gene.

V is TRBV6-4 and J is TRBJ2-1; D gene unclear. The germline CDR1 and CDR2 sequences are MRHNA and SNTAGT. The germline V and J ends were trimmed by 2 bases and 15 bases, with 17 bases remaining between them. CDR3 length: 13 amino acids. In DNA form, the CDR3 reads TGTGCCAGCAGTGACATCGCAGGCCTTAGTAGGTTCTTC. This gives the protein CASSDIAGLSRFF.

CDR3 DNA sequence: TGCGCCAGCAGCTTGGAATTAGCGGGAGGGAACAACAATGAGCAGTTCTTC. It encodes CASSLELAGGNNNEQFF. The genes are TRBV5-1 and TRBJ2-1, with 11 bases lining up with TRBD2. The V segment lost 0 bases and the J segment 5 bases; nucleotides outside the gene matches: 7. The CDR3 spans 17 residues. From germline, CDR1 is SGHRS and CDR2 YFSETQ.

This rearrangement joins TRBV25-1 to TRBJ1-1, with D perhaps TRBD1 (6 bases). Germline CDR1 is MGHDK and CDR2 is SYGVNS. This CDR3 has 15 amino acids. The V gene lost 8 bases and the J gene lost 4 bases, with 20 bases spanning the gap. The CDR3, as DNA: TGTGCCAGCGCCCCGCGGGGGGCGTTCTTCACTGAAGCTTTCTTT. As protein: CASAPRGAFFTEAFF.

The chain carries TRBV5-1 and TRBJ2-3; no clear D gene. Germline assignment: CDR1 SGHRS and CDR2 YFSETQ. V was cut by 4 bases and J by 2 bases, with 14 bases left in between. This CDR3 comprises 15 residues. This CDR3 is CASSARIFDTDTQYF. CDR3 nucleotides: TGCGCCAGCAGCGCGAGGATTTTTGACACAGATACGCAGTATTTT.

CDR3 sequence: CAWSAGGSAGYTF. In nucleotides, the CDR3 is TGTGCCTGGAGTGCCGGAGGATCGGCTGGCTACACCTTC. The gene calls are TRBV30 and TRBJ1-2; D not certain. V was shortened by 1 base and J by 7 bases, with 13 bases between the two germline ends. Germline V lookup: CDR1 GTSNPN, CDR2 SVGIG (reference sequence). The CDR3 totals 13 residues.

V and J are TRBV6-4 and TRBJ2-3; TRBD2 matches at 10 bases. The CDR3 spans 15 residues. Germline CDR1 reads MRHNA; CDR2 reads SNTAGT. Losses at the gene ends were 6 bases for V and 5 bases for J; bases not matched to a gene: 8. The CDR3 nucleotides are TGTGCCAGCAGCGGAGGGACTAGCGACGTAGATACGCAGTATTTT. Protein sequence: CASSGGTSDVDTQYF.

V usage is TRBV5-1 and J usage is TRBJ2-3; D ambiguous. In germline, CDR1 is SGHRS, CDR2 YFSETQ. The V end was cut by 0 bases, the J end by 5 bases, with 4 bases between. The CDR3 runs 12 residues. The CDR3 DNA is TGCGCCAGCAGCTTGGGTAGAGATACGCAGTATTTT. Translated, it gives CASSLGRDTQYF.

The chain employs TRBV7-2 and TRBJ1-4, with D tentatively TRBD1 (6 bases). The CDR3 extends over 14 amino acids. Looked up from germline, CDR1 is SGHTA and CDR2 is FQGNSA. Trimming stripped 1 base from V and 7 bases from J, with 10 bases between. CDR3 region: CASSLGGPGEKLFF. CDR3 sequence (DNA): TGTGCCAGCAGCTTAGGGGGGCCCGGTGAAAAACTGTTTTTT.